These T cell receptor beta chains were read from a single sample in a study of blood T cell repertoires in COVID-19. Sequencing was performed with immunoSEQ multiplex PCR; in TCRdb, only in-frame clones are kept and a portion is missing. The table has roughly 80,000 clones, 83% seen once. Source material: peripheral blood. All receptors derive from an elderly woman with acute or convalescent COVID-19. Each CDR3 is given with its conserved first and last residue. The order of the fields is V gene, clone size, J gene, D gene, CDR3 protein, CDR3 DNA. D genes are given only for firm matches. Where a row states a size, it is once, few, many or the class of an expanded clone; other rows omit it.

V: TRBV6-1
size: few
J: TRBJ2-7
D: -
CDR3: CASTLTGQGGPYF
DNA: TGTGCCAGCACCCTCACCGGACAGGGAGGGCCGTACTTC

V: TRBV19
size: few
J: TRBJ2-1
D: -
CDR3: CASSIGPSTVNEQFF
DNA: TGTGCCAGTAGTATAGGCCCTTCGACTGTGAATGAGCAGTTCTTC

V: TRBV23-1
size: -
J: TRBJ2-7
D: TRBD2
CDR3: CASSQSGPSGRAYEQYF
DNA: TGCGCCAGCAGTCAAAGTGGGCCGAGCGGGAGGGCTTACGAGCAGTACTTC

V: TRBV18
size: -
J: TRBJ2-5
D: TRBD1
CDR3: CASSRDRTPETQYF
DNA: TGTGCCAGCTCGAGGGACAGAACCCCAGAGACCCAGTACTTC

V: TRBV5-3
size: -
J: TRBJ1-2
D: -
CDR3: CARSEQGNYGYTF
DNA: TGTGCCAGAAGCGAACAGGGTAACTATGGCTACACCTTC

V: TRBV7-9
size: -
J: TRBJ1-2
D: -
CDR3: CASSLTQGSYGYTF
DNA: TGTGCCAGCAGCTTAACGCAGGGTAGCTATGGCTACACCTTC

V: TRBV7-9
size: -
J: TRBJ2-1
D: -
CDR3: CASSLVREQFF
DNA: TGTGCCAGCAGCTTAGTCCGGGAGCAGTTCTTC

V: TRBV10-3
size: -
J: TRBJ2-3
D: -
CDR3: CAISLSGGSTDTQYF
DNA: TGTGCCATCAGTCTTAGCGGCGGGAGCACAGATACGCAGTATTTT

V: TRBV5-6
size: -
J: TRBJ2-7
D: -
CDR3: CASSLGQSTKQYF
DNA: TGTGCCAGCAGCTTGGGACAGTCTACGAAGCAGTACTTC

V: TRBV20-1
size: -
J: TRBJ2-4
D: -
CDR3: CSASHSPRGGNIQYF
DNA: TGCAGTGCTAGTCACTCCCCTAGGGGGGGCAACATTCAGTACTTC

V: TRBV9
size: -
J: TRBJ1-2
D: -
CDR3: CASSVQGSYGYTF
DNA: TGTGCCAGCAGTGTTCAGGGGAGCTATGGCTACACCTTC

V: TRBV24-1
size: -
J: TRBJ2-7
D: TRBD1
CDR3: CATSDPTGDPSEQYF
DNA: TGTGCCACCAGTGATCCAACAGGGGACCCCTCCGAGCAGTACTTC

V: TRBV19
size: -
J: TRBJ2-5
D: TRBD2
CDR3: CASSPPSGRAGETQYF
DNA: TGTGCCAGTAGTCCCCCTAGCGGGAGGGCCGGAGAGACCCAGTACTTC

V: TRBV6-1
size: -
J: TRBJ2-5
D: TRBD2
CDR3: CASSEGTSGRSQETQYF
DNA: TGTGCCAGCAGTGAGGGGACTAGCGGGAGGTCTCAAGAGACCCAGTACTTC

V: TRBV9
size: -
J: TRBJ2-7
D: TRBD1
CDR3: CASSVGGGALQYEQYF
DNA: TGTGCCAGCAGCGTAGGAGGGGGCGCACTGCAATACGAGCAGTACTTC

V: TRBV5-4
size: -
J: TRBJ2-4
D: TRBD1
CDR3: CASSYRGLENIQYF
DNA: TGTGCCAGCAGCTATAGGGGGCTTGAAAACATTCAGTACTTC

V: TRBV24-1
size: -
J: TRBJ2-2
D: TRBD2
CDR3: CATSDSQGLEVTGELFF
DNA: TGTGCCACCAGTGACTCCCAGGGACTAGAGGTCACCGGGGAGCTGTTTTTT

V: TRBV6-5
size: -
J: TRBJ2-1
D: TRBD2
CDR3: CASSSRTSGSHNEQFF
DNA: TGTGCCAGCAGTTCCAGGACTAGCGGCTCTCACAATGAGCAGTTCTTC

V: TRBV11-2
size: -
J: TRBJ1-2
D: -
CDR3: CASSQSTGNYGYTF
DNA: TGTGCCAGCAGCCAAAGCACAGGGAACTATGGCTACACCTTC

V: TRBV24-1
size: -
J: TRBJ2-4
D: -
CDR3: CATSDGSLAKNIQYF
DNA: TGTGCCACCAGTGACGGGAGTTTAGCCAAAAACATTCAGTACTTC

V: TRBV5-1
size: -
J: TRBJ2-2
D: -
CDR3: CASSRDTETGELFF
DNA: TGCGCCAGCAGCAGGGACACAGAAACGGGGGAGCTGTTTTTT

V: TRBV9
size: -
J: TRBJ1-1
D: TRBD1
CDR3: CASSPRQGSITEAFF
DNA: TGTGCCAGCAGCCCTCGACAGGGGTCGATCACTGAAGCTTTCTTT

V: TRBV7-2
size: -
J: TRBJ2-3
D: TRBD2
CDR3: CASSSASGRRTDTQYF
DNA: TGTGCCAGCAGCTCCGCTAGCGGGAGACGCACAGATACGCAGTATTTT

V: TRBV6-8
size: -
J: TRBJ2-5
D: -
CDR3: CASSYFGGAETQYF
DNA: TGTGCCAGCAGTTACTTCGGGGGTGCGGAGACCCAGTACTTC

V: TRBV19
size: few
J: TRBJ2-1
D: TRBD2
CDR3: CASSMAGGPYNEQFF
DNA: TGTGCCAGTAGTATGGCGGGAGGGCCTTACAATGAGCAGTTCTTC

V: TRBV19
size: -
J: TRBJ1-1
D: -
CDR3: CASSIRGTEAFF
DNA: TGTGCCAGTAGTATTCGGGGGACTGAAGCTTTCTTT

V: TRBV3-1/TRBV3-2
size: once
J: TRBJ2-5
D: -
CDR3: CASSQSHRVDETQYF
DNA: TGTGCCAGCAGCCAAAGCCACAGGGTAGACGAGACCCAGTACTTC

V: TRBV27
size: few
J: TRBJ2-1
D: -
CDR3: CASSSPLLSSYNEQFF
DNA: TGTGCCAGCAGTTCCCCCCTATTAAGCTCCTACAATGAGCAGTTCTTC

V: TRBV27
size: -
J: TRBJ2-3
D: -
CDR3: CASSPSYHPDTQYF
DNA: TGTGCCAGCAGTCCGTCCTACCATCCAGATACGCAGTATTTT

V: TRBV5-1
size: once
J: TRBJ2-2
D: TRBD2
CDR3: CASSPLAGGLNTGELFF
DNA: TGCGCCAGCAGCCCGTTAGCGGGAGGCCTGAACACCGGGGAGCTGTTTTTT

V: TRBV7-9
size: -
J: TRBJ2-1
D: TRBD2
CDR3: CASSSGLAGGPWGEQFF
DNA: TGTGCCAGCAGCTCCGGACTAGCGGGAGGGCCGTGGGGTGAGCAGTTCTTC

V: TRBV27
size: -
J: TRBJ2-3
D: -
CDR3: CASNGSPNTDTQYF
DNA: TGTGCCAGCAACGGGAGTCCTAACACAGATACGCAGTATTTT

V: TRBV7-9
size: medium-sized
J: TRBJ2-7
D: -
CDR3: CASSPYEQYF
DNA: TGTGCCAGCAGTCCGTACGAGCAGTACTTC

V: TRBV6-4
size: -
J: TRBJ2-1
D: TRBD2
CDR3: CASSRTSGGYNEQFF
DNA: TGTGCCAGCAGCCGGACTAGCGGAGGCTACAATGAGCAGTTCTTC

V: TRBV19
size: few
J: TRBJ2-7
D: TRBD1
CDR3: CASTPDRGNSYEQYF
DNA: TGTGCCAGTACCCCGGACAGGGGGAACTCCTACGAGCAGTACTTC